This is a list of T cell receptor beta chains from one sample in a study of T cell responses to AZD1222 COVID-19 vaccine. The protocol was immunoSEQ multiplex PCR, while the TCRdb copy is restricted to in-frame clones and leaves out a portion. The table has under 200,000 clones, 75% to 95% seen once. Sequences were derived from peripheral blood, sampled on day 0 of AZD1222 vaccination. These receptor sequences come from an adult in good health. CDR3s include the opening cysteine and the closing phenylalanine or tryptophan. Each record gives: J gene, V gene, clone size, D gene, CDR3 protein, CDR3 DNA. D genes are given only for firm matches. Where a row states a size, it is once, few, many or the class of an expanded clone; other rows omit it.

TRBJ2-1 | TRBV30 | . | . | CAWSVSGRLSRVEQFF | TGTGCCTGGAGTGTAAGTGGGAGGCTGTCACGGGTGGAGCAGTTCTTC
TRBJ2-7 | TRBV7-2 | . | . | CASSRSNGLGYEQYF | TGTGCCAGCAGCCGCTCGAACGGTTTGGGATACGAGCAGTACTTC
TRBJ2-4 | TRBV19 | once | TRBD2 | CASSMSTSGKENIQYF | TGTGCCAGTAGTATGAGCACTAGCGGGAAGGAAAACATTCAGTACTTC
TRBJ1-5 | TRBV28 | . | . | CASSTDSGPRIQPQHF | TGTGCCAGCAGTACGGACTCTGGACCCCGTATTCAGCCCCAGCATTTT
TRBJ2-7 | TRBV6-5 | . | . | CASSYDSSGPYYEQYF | TGTGCCAGCAGTTACGACAGCTCGGGGCCTTACTACGAGCAGTACTTC
TRBJ2-7 | TRBV5-1 | . | TRBD2 | CASHSGRPPYEQYF | TGCGCCAGTCATAGCGGGAGGCCCCCCTACGAGCAGTACTTC
TRBJ2-1 | TRBV27 | . | . | CASAMSRSSYNEQFF | TGTGCCAGCGCCATGTCCCGCAGCTCCTACAATGAGCAGTTCTTC
TRBJ1-1 | TRBV13 | . | . | CASSPPLSALSRTEAFF | TGTGCCAGCAGCCCCCCATTGTCGGCACTCTCTAGGACTGAAGCTTTCTTT
TRBJ1-4 | TRBV7-2 | . | . | CASSLVPGPNEKLFF | TGTGCCAGCAGCTTAGTACCAGGGCCTAATGAAAAACTGTTTTTT
TRBJ2-7 | TRBV2 | once | . | CASSTPRDSPTYEQYF | TGTGCCAGCAGCACCCCCCGAGACAGTCCCACCTACGAGCAGTACTTC
TRBJ1-2 | TRBV16 | . | . | CASSYRDSRDYGYTF | TGTGCCAGCAGCTACCGGGACTCAAGGGACTATGGCTACACCTTC
TRBJ2-3 | TRBV21-1 | . | . | CASSARDKVRFPYTDTQYF | TGTGCCAGCAGCGCCCGGGACAAGGTGCGTTTCCCGTACACAGATACGCAGTATTTT
TRBJ1-2 | TRBV28 | . | . | CASSLGGQGRKYGYTF | TGTGCCAGCAGTTTAGGGGGTCAGGGGCGGAAATATGGCTACACCTTC
TRBJ2-1 | TRBV27 | . | TRBD2 | CASSPGGRVYNEQFF | TGTGCCAGCTCTCCCGGCGGGAGGGTCTACAATGAGCAGTTCTTC
TRBJ2-7 | TRBV3-1/TRBV3-2 | . | . | CASSQAASSSYEQYF | TGTGCCAGCAGCCAGGCCGCTTCTAGCTCCTACGAGCAGTACTTC
TRBJ2-5 | TRBV2 | . | . | CATSYGIQETQYF | TGTGCCACCTCGTACGGTATCCAAGAGACCCAGTACTTC
TRBJ1-4 | TRBV10-3 | . | . | CATLDTANEKLFF | TGTGCCACCCTGGACACGGCTAATGAAAAACTGTTTTTT
TRBJ2-1 | TRBV30 | . | . | CAWRGTSRSSYNEQFF | TGTGCCTGGAGGGGCACTAGCAGGAGCTCCTACAATGAGCAGTTCTTC
TRBJ2-7 | TRBV13 | . | . | CASSSAYEQYF | TGTGCCAGCAGCTCAGCCTACGAGCAGTACTTC
TRBJ1-1 | TRBV4-1 | . | . | CASSVAGQGNTEAFF | TGCGCCAGCAGCGTCGCCGGGCAGGGAAACACTGAAGCTTTCTTT
TRBJ2-1 | TRBV24-1 | few | . | CATSDPTGEDEQFF | TGTGCCACCAGTGACCCGACAGGTGAGGATGAGCAGTTCTTC
TRBJ1-2 | TRBV5-1 | . | . | CASSPGGAPYGYTF | TGCGCCAGCAGCCCGGGGGGGGCTCCCTATGGCTACACCTTC
TRBJ1-3 | TRBV5-6 | . | . | CASSLGGKPGNTIYF | TGTGCCAGCAGCTTGGGGGGTAAGCCTGGAAACACCATATATTTT
TRBJ2-7 | TRBV7-8 | . | . | CASSLVDNSYEQYF | TGTGCCAGCAGCTTAGTGGACAATTCCTACGAGCAGTACTTC
TRBJ2-6 | TRBV5-1 | few | . | CASSLTASGANVLTF | TGCGCCAGCAGCTTGACGGCCTCTGGGGCCAACGTCCTGACTTTC
TRBJ2-7 | TRBV11-1 | . | TRBD1 | CASSPGTGPSYEQYF | TGTGCCAGCAGCCCTGGGACAGGTCCATCCTACGAGCAGTACTTC
TRBJ1-4 | TRBV18 | . | . | CASSSQGWSGEKLFF | TGTGCCAGCTCATCACAGGGTTGGTCAGGTGAAAAACTGTTTTTT